The 14 T cell receptor beta chains given below trace back to one sample, sequenced in a study of blood T cell repertoires in COVID-19. Sequenced by immunoSEQ multiplex PCR; TCRdb stores in-frame clones only, minus some. The sample has some 520,000 clones, about 91% seen once; the top ten hold roughly 0.84%. Sequencing used peripheral blood. These receptors were obtained from a man aged 18-30 years with COVID-19, enrolled during active disease.

This clone came up a few times. The J gene is TRBJ2-7, the V gene TRBV18, with TRBD1 matching 9 bases. From germline, CDR1 is KGHSH and CDR2 LQKENI. Germline trimming cut 6 bases from V and 2 bases from J; bases unmatched to any gene: 2. CDR3 length: 13 amino acids. CDR3 sequence: CASSGQGTYEQYF. The CDR3 coding sequence is TGTGCCAGCTCGGGACAGGGAACCTACGAGCAGTACTTC. The whole variable domain, remainder taken from reference TRBV18 and TRBJ2-7, is NAGVMQNPRHLVRRRGQEARLRCSPMKGHSHVYWYRQLPEEGLKFMVYLQKENIIDESGMPKERFSAEFPKEGPSILRIQQVVRGDSAAYFCASSGQGTYEQYFGPGTRLTVT.

The table lists this clone with a few counts. The chain is built from TRBV7-9 and TRBJ2-7; maybe TRBD1 (5 bases). The CDR3 is 13 residues long. V was clipped by 3 bases and J by 3 bases, with 9 bases between them. Germline assignment: CDR1 SEHNR and CDR2 FQNEAQ (reference sequence). CDR3 bases: TGTGCCAGCAGCTTCGACAGAGACTACGAGCAGTACTTC. This encodes CASSFDRDYEQYF.

The V call is TRBV28, the J call TRBJ2-2, with 7 bases lining up with TRBD2. Germline assignment: CDR1 MDHEN and CDR2 SYDVKM. Trimming cost V 0 bases and J 2 bases; bases outside gene matches: 6. The CDR3 is 17 residues long. The CDR3 loop reads CASSLWGLLANTGELFF. The CDR3 nucleotides read TGTGCCAGCAGTTTATGGGGACTATTGGCCAACACCGGGGAGCTGTTTTTT.

The chain joins TRBV3-1 (or the pseudogene TRBV3-2) to TRBJ1-6, with a possible D match to TRBD1 (5 bases). The germline V gene encodes CDR1 LGHDT and CDR2 YNNKEL (reference sequence). Trimming pared 8 bases from V and 10 bases from J, leaving 12 bases between. The length of the CDR3 is 12 residues. CDR3: CASRAGRSPLHF. CDR3 coding DNA: TGTGCCAGCCGGGCAGGGCGATCACCCCTCCACTTT.

CDR3 residues: CASSETRGKLFF. In DNA form, the CDR3 reads TGTGCCAGCAGCGAAACCCGCGGAAAACTGTTTTTT. The chain carries TRBV13 and TRBJ1-4; D gene ambiguous. This CDR3 is 12 amino acids long. The V gene lost 5 bases and the J gene lost 10 bases, with 11 bases spanning the gap. Germline V gene lookup returns CDR1 PRHDT and CDR2 FYEKMQ (reference sequence).

The CDR3 coding sequence is TGTGCCAGCAGTATTATCCTCACCGGGGAGCTGTTTTTT. It translates to CASSIILTGELFF. The V gene is TRBV12-3 or TRBV12-4, the J gene TRBJ2-2; D unclear. CDR3 length: 13 amino acids. The V end was cut by 5 bases, the J end by 4 bases, with 8 bases between.

The CDR3 DNA sequence: TGTGCCTGGAGTCAGGGACAGCCAAACACCGGGGAGCTGTTTTTT. Protein sequence: CAWSQGQPNTGELFF. The chain uses TRBV30 and TRBJ2-2; 7 bases agree with TRBD1. The V gene end was trimmed by 2 bases and the J gene end by 2 bases; junction bases not matched to a gene: 5. CDR3 length equals 15 residues. Germline V gives CDR1 GTSNPN, CDR2 SVGIG (reference sequence).

The chain couples TRBV13 to TRBJ2-2; 7 nucleotides match TRBD1. Per the germline V gene, CDR1 is PRHDT and CDR2 is FYEKMQ (reference sequence). V shed 5 bases and J 4 bases; nucleotides not matched to a gene: 7. The CDR3 is made up of 15 amino acids. CDR3 amino acids: CASSPQQGTTGELFF. The CDR3 DNA follows: TGTGCCAGCAGCCCTCAACAGGGGACCACCGGGGAGCTGTTTTTT.

The chain couples TRBV4-2 to TRBJ2-2; the D gene is possibly TRBD2 (6 bases). The CDR3 runs to 14 residues. V gave up 7 bases and J gave up 2 bases, with 11 bases separating them. Germline lookup yields CDR1 LGHNA and CDR2 YNFKEQ. The CDR3 sequence is CASTPGLNTGELFF. CDR3 sequence (DNA): TGTGCCAGCACACCGGGACTCAACACCGGGGAGCTGTTTTTT.

The chain employs TRBV6-7 and TRBJ1-2; D gene unclear. TRBV6-7 is an open reading frame whose function is uncertain. V shed 2 bases and J shed 5 bases, with 15 bases lying between them. CDR3 size: 15 residues. The CDR3 coding sequence is TGTGCCAGCAGTTACCCCTCCCCTAACGGGTATGGCTACACCTTC. This codes for CASSYPSPNGYGYTF.

The chain couples TRBV3-1 (or the pseudogene TRBV3-2) to TRBJ2-3, with TRBD2 as a possible D gene (5 bases). CDR3 length equals 15 residues. Trimming removed 5 bases at V and 0 bases at J, with 12 bases between. Germline CDR1 and CDR2: LGHDT and YNNKEL (reference sequence). CDR3 loop: CASSSHPGSTDTQYF. The DNA for the CDR3 is TGTGCCAGCAGCTCCCACCCGGGAAGCACAGATACGCAGTATTTT.

This chain connects TRBV30 to TRBJ1-1, with TRBD1 as a possible D gene (5 bases). V was cut by 3 bases and J by 5 bases, with 22 bases left in between. CDR3 size: 16 residues. Germline V gene data show CDR1 as GTSNPN and CDR2 as SVGIG (reference sequence). CDR3 sequence reads: CAWRGTGGDGGTEAFF. The CDR3 nucleotides read TGTGCCTGGAGGGGTACTGGGGGGGATGGAGGAACTGAAGCTTTCTTT.

This clone was recorded once. The V call is TRBV15, the J call TRBJ2-7; the D gene is possibly TRBD2 (5 bases). V lost 8 bases to trimming and J lost 3 bases, with 23 bases between them. The CDR3 sequence is 16 residues long. Looked up from germline, CDR1 is LNHNV and CDR2 is YYDKDF (reference sequence). CDR3 protein: CATGPWARVGYYEQYF. DNA for the CDR3: TGTGCCACCGGCCCGTGGGCGCGGGTCGGGTACTACGAGCAGTACTTC.

This clone was counted once. CDR3 coding DNA: TGTGCCACCAGTGACCAAGGGGATTACGGAAACACCATATATTTT. This encodes CATSDQGDYGNTIYF. The chain carries TRBV24-1 and TRBJ1-3; possibly TRBD1 for D (5 bases). CDR1 is KGHDR, CDR2 SFDVKD, per germline. V was shortened by 4 bases and J by 4 bases, with 13 bases between the two germline ends. The CDR3 contains 15 residues.